This T cell receptor beta chain was identified during a study of shared clonotypes between healthy human individuals. Per the original data handling: For the immunoSEQ data, sequences were junction-only without quality scores, so filtering differed. Clones were sequenced by immunoSEQ multiplex PCR, and TCRdb holds only the in-frame ones, with some missing. The V and J calls and clone size were taken over from that table, and D and trimming were inferred from the DNA. Of about 330,000 clones in the sample, about 74% were seen once. V was shortened by 0 bases and J by 9 bases, with 20 bases between the two germline ends. CDR3 length equals 17 residues. Germline-derived CDR1 and CDR2 are LGHNA and YNFKEQ.

This sequence joins TRBV4-2 and TRBJ2-2; D is possibly TRBD2 (6 bases). The clonotype was recovered from a man aged 25-45 years in good health. Sequenced material: memory CD4+ T cells sorted from blood. Subset indicated: CD45RA-negative fraction. CDR3 loop: CASSQDPGLEGSWELFF. DNA of the CDR3: TGTGCCAGCAGCCAAGACCCGGGACTCGAGGGATCCTGGGAGCTGTTTTTT.